This T cell receptor beta chain was identified in a study of shared clonotypes between healthy human individuals. The germline gives CDR1 SGHRS, CDR2 YFSETQ. V was shortened by 4 bases and J by 5 bases, with 13 bases between the two germline ends. The CDR3 is 14 amino acids. As to this clone: Its target is unknown.

Method: immunoSEQ multiplex PCR; TCRdb's copy keeps in-frame clones and lacks some. The table has about 1.1 million clones, around three quarters seen once. Study conclusions and caveats: Non-shared clonotypes had lower generation probabilities than those shared by all four donors.

The sample was memory CD4+ T cells from PBMCs. Subset defined: CD45RA-negative fraction. This TCR came from a young man in good health. Some clones in this sample may be carry-over from other donors' samples. V and J are TRBV5-1 and TRBJ1-5; a weak D match, TRBD1 (5 bases). The CDR3 loop is CASSREGGDQPQHF. The CDR3 DNA follows: TGCGCCAGCAGCAGGGAGGGAGGGGATCAGCCCCAGCATTTT.